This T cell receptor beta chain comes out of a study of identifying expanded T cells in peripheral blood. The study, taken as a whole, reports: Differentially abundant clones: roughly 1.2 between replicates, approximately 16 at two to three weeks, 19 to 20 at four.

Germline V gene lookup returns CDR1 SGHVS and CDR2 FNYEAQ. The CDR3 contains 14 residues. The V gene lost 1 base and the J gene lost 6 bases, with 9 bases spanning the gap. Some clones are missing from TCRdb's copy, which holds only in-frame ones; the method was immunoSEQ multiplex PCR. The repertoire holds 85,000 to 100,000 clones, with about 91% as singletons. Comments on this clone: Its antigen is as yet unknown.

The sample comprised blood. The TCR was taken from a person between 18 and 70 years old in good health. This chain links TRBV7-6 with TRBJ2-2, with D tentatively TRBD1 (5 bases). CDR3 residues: CASSLGLGAGELFF. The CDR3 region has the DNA TGTGCCAGCAGCTTAGGTTTAGGGGCCGGGGAGCTGTTTTTT.